This is a list of T cell receptor beta chains from one sample in a study of T cells in tuberculosis. Produced via immunoSEQ multiplex PCR; TCRdb's table is partial and in-frame only. The table includes tens of thousands of clones, around 85% detected once. The source material was PBMCs, sampled at tuberculosis diagnosis. Source of these receptors: an adult with tuberculosis. CDR3s include the opening cysteine and the closing phenylalanine or tryptophan. A D gene is named only where the DNA matches it firmly. Size values are once, few and many counts, or a class for expanded clones, and some rows have none.

D	V	size	J	CDR3	DNA
-	TRBV28	-	TRBJ1-3	CASSFHRDGNTIYF	TGTGCCAGCAGTTTCCACAGGGATGGAAACACCATATATTTT
-	TRBV2	-	TRBJ2-1	CASSESRPGGNEQFF	TGTGCCAGCAGTGAATCCCGGCCTGGGGGGAATGAGCAGTTCTTC
TRBD1	TRBV2	few	TRBJ1-2	CASRQDRTFHSF	TGTGCCAGCAGGCAGGACAGGACTTTCCATTCCTTC
TRBD1	TRBV11-2	-	TRBJ1-1	CASSLDRGTEAFF	TGTGCCAGCAGCCTGGACAGGGGCACTGAAGCTTTCTTT
-	TRBV7-2	few	TRBJ1-1	CASRKQGVDTEAFF	TGTGCCAGCAGAAAACAGGGTGTAGACACTGAAGCTTTCTTT
-	TRBV6-5	-	TRBJ1-3	CASSYSISSGNTIYF	TGTGCCAGCAGTTACTCGATCAGCTCTGGAAACACCATATATTTT
TRBD1	TRBV7-8	-	TRBJ2-7	CASSLPRGQGDEQYF	TGTGCCAGCAGCTTACCCCGCGGACAGGGGGATGAGCAGTACTTC
-	TRBV2	-	TRBJ2-7	CASNDQGAYEQYF	TGTGCCAGCAATGATCAAGGGGCCTACGAGCAGTACTTC
TRBD2	TRBV5-4	-	TRBJ2-7	CASRWGGDSYEQYF	TGTGCCAGCAGATGGGGAGGGGACTCCTACGAGCAGTACTTC
-	TRBV27	-	TRBJ2-7	CASSWRSSYEQYF	TGTGCCAGCAGTTGGAGGAGCTCCTACGAGCAGTACTTC
TRBD2	TRBV2	-	TRBJ2-4	CASSEALGLAGVGNIQYF	TGTGCCAGCAGTGAAGCGCTGGGACTAGCGGGAGTGGGAAACATTCAGTACTTC
TRBD1	TRBV5-1	few	TRBJ2-2	CASSLYAGTGNTGELFF	TGCGCCAGCAGCTTATATGCCGGGACAGGGAACACCGGGGAGCTGTTTTTT
TRBD2	TRBV10-1	-	TRBJ2-7	CASSEDLAGVAGEQYF	TGCGCCAGCAGTGAGGACTTAGCGGGAGTTGCGGGCGAGCAGTACTTC
-	TRBV7-6	-	TRBJ1-5	CASSWTSSQPQHF	TGTGCCAGCAGCTGGACATCGAGTCAGCCCCAGCATTTT
TRBD1	TRBV30	-	TRBJ2-2	CAWSAGTGGRAGELFF	TGTGCCTGGAGTGCCGGGACAGGGGGAAGGGCCGGGGAGCTGTTTTTT
-	TRBV5-4	-	TRBJ2-3	CASSLVSDTQYF	TGTGCCAGCAGCTTGGTATCAGATACGCAGTATTTT
-	TRBV20-1	once	TRBJ1-1	CSARSGTEAFF	TGCAGTGCTAGATCGGGAACTGAAGCTTTCTTT
-	TRBV28	-	TRBJ1-2	CASSIQGLWYGYTF	TGTGCCAGCAGTATACAGGGTTTATGGTATGGCTACACCTTC
-	TRBV30	-	TRBJ1-4	CAWRQGEEKLFF	TGTGCCTGGAGACAGGGAGAGGAAAAACTGTTTTTT
TRBD1	TRBV5-4	-	TRBJ1-2	CASSLGGGTGGNYGYTF	TGTGCCAGCAGCTTGGGGGGTGGGACAGGGGGCAACTATGGCTACACCTTC
-	TRBV19	-	TRBJ2-7	CASTPRGAGASSYEQYF	TGTGCCAGTACTCCTAGGGGGGCGGGGGCCTCTTCCTACGAGCAGTACTTC
-	TRBV5-1	-	TRBJ1-5	CASSDGGGNQPQHF	TGCGCCAGTTCGGACGGAGGGGGCAATCAGCCCCAGCATTTT
TRBD2	TRBV5-1	-	TRBJ2-7	CASSLATSGTSRTYEQYF	TGCGCCAGCAGCTTGGCCACTAGCGGGACGTCCCGAACCTACGAGCAGTACTTC
TRBD2	TRBV9	-	TRBJ2-1	CASSHRPGLASLEQFF	TGTGCCAGCAGCCACAGGCCGGGACTAGCGTCGTTGGAGCAGTTCTTC
-	TRBV29-1	-	TRBJ1-2	CSVWTVNYGYTF	TGCAGCGTTTGGACAGTCAACTATGGCTACACCTTC
-	TRBV6-1	few	TRBJ1-5	CASSETRPRPQHF	TGTGCCAGCAGTGAAACCCGTCCTAGGCCCCAGCATTTT
-	TRBV5-8	once	TRBJ1-4	CASSFGQWEKLFF	TGTGCCAGCAGCTTCGGACAATGGGAAAAACTGTTTTTT
-	TRBV10-3	-	TRBJ2-1	CAIRDSPQGGNEQFF	TGTGCCATCAGGGACAGTCCTCAGGGGGGCAATGAGCAGTTCTTC
-	TRBV9	-	TRBJ1-2	CASSVAQASNYGYTF	TGTGCCAGCAGCGTAGCTCAGGCGTCTAACTATGGCTACACCTTC
TRBD1	TRBV19	-	TRBJ2-7	CASSRGTGGNYEQYF	TGTGCCAGTAGTCGTGGGACAGGGGGAAACTACGAGCAGTACTTC
-	TRBV7-3	few	TRBJ2-1	CASSPLGSGEQFF	TGTGCCAGCAGCCCCCTAGGGAGTGGCGAGCAGTTCTTC
TRBD1	TRBV28	-	TRBJ1-5	CASSPTGEGNQPQHF	TGTGCCAGCAGTCCGACAGGGGAGGGCAATCAGCCCCAGCATTTT
-	TRBV30	once	TRBJ1-1	CAWSVQGNTEAFF	TGTGCCTGGAGTGTACAGGGGAACACTGAAGCTTTCTTT
-	TRBV7-3	-	TRBJ2-1	CASSSRQRGHNEQFF	TGTGCCAGCAGCTCCCGCCAGCGAGGCCACAATGAGCAGTTCTTC
-	TRBV6-1	-	TRBJ1-1	CASSSTEMNTEAFF	TGTGCCAGCAGTTCGACAGAGATGAACACTGAAGCTTTCTTT
-	TRBV29-1	-	TRBJ1-2	CSVSRGANYGYTF	TGCAGCGTTTCCCGGGGGGCTAACTATGGCTACACCTTC
-	TRBV29-1	-	TRBJ2-3	CSVEDLAAASTDTQYF	TGCAGCGTTGAAGATCTAGCAGCGGCTAGCACAGATACGCAGTATTTT
TRBD2	TRBV7-2	once	TRBJ2-7	CASSSIAGVSYEQYF	TGTGCCAGCAGCTCGATAGCGGGGGTGTCCTACGAGCAGTACTTC
TRBD2	TRBV2	-	TRBJ2-3	CASSENAGGSTDTQYF	TGTGCCAGCAGTGAAAATGCGGGAGGGAGCACAGATACGCAGTATTTT
-	TRBV28	-	TRBJ1-1	CASSLPLGGEAFF	TGTGCCAGCAGTTTACCTCTCGGAGGTGAAGCTTTCTTT
TRBD1	TRBV12-5	-	TRBJ2-7	CASGAGTGGEQYF	TGTGCTAGTGGTGCCGGGACAGGTGGGGAGCAGTACTTC
-	TRBV6-6	once	TRBJ2-1	CASSFLMSEQFF	TGTGCCAGCAGTTTTCTCATGAGTGAGCAGTTCTTC
-	TRBV10-3	-	TRBJ2-7	CAISDGDWHYEQYF	TGTGCCATCAGTGATGGAGACTGGCACTACGAGCAGTACTTC
TRBD1	TRBV19	-	TRBJ2-1	CASSIRGGRDEQFF	TGTGCCAGTAGTATAAGAGGGGGCCGGGATGAGCAGTTCTTC
-	TRBV6-6	-	TRBJ1-4	CASRPTGSGEKLFF	TGTGCCAGCAGGCCAACAGGGTCTGGGGAAAAACTGTTTTTT
TRBD1	TRBV28	-	TRBJ1-3	CASTPTPGTAGNTIYF	TGTGCCAGCACCCCCACCCCCGGGACAGCGGGAAACACCATATATTTT
-	TRBV30	-	TRBJ2-2	CAWSSTANTGELFF	TGTGCCTGGAGTTCGACAGCGAACACCGGGGAGCTGTTTTTT
TRBD1	TRBV28	-	TRBJ1-4	CASIRRALSAGDSPNRDEKLFF	TGTGCCAGCATTCGTAGGGCCCTAAGTGCAGGGGACAGCCCAAACAGGGATGAAAAACTGTTTTTT
-	TRBV11-3	-	TRBJ1-6	CASSWRGANSPLHF	TGTGCCAGCAGCTGGAGGGGTGCGAATTCACCCCTCCACTTT
TRBD2	TRBV7-9	-	TRBJ2-2	CASSHTRLAENTGELFF	TGTGCCAGCAGCCACACGAGGCTAGCGGAGAACACCGGGGAGCTGTTTTTT
TRBD2	TRBV2	few	TRBJ2-3	CASPGLAERGTQYF	TGTGCCAGCCCGGGACTAGCGGAGAGGGGTACGCAGTATTTT
-	TRBV7-9	-	TRBJ2-3	CASSPSLPDTQYF	TGTGCCAGCAGCCCCTCCCTCCCAGATACGCAGTATTTT
TRBD1	TRBV5-1	-	TRBJ2-1	CASSLLDRTVNEQFF	TGCGCCAGCAGCCTCTTGGACAGGACCGTCAATGAGCAGTTCTTC
TRBD1	TRBV5-1	-	TRBJ1-2	CASSGDSNYGYTF	TGCGCCAGCAGCGGGGACAGCAACTATGGCTACACCTTC
-	TRBV29-1	-	TRBJ2-7	CSVATGKHYEQYF	TGCAGCGTTGCTACAGGCAAACATTACGAGCAGTACTTC
-	TRBV4-1	few	TRBJ1-1	CASVDRSMNTEAFF	TGCGCCAGCGTCGACAGGTCCATGAACACTGAAGCTTTCTTT
TRBD2	TRBV5-4	-	TRBJ2-1	CASSSNSGDRYNEQFF	TGTGCCAGCAGCTCCAATAGCGGGGACCGCTACAATGAGCAGTTCTTC
TRBD1	TRBV28	-	TRBJ1-5	CASSGIDRDNQPQHF	TGTGCCAGCAGTGGAATCGACAGGGATAATCAGCCCCAGCATTTT